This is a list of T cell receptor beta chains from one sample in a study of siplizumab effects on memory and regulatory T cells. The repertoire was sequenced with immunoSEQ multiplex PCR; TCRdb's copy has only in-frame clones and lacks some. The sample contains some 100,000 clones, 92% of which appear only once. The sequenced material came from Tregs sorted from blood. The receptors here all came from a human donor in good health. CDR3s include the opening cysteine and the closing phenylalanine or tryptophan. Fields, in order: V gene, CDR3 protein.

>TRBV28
CASSFPPLVRGDEQFF
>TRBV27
CASSSDRFWPQYF
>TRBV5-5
CASGRGDRPYEQYF
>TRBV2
CASSATGGMNNEQFF
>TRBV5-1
CASSLAENTEAFF
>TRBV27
CASSGRQIHEQYF
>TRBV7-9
CASSFLGRRHNEQFF
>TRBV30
CAWRGLVGTAGLAFF
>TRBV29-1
CSGQVSYEQYF
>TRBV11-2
CASSFGGVGTDTQYF
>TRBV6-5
CASSSGAGGSGNTIYF
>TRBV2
CASSGQGSGETQYF
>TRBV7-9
CASSRIDYGYTF
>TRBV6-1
CASSERLASGYNEQFF
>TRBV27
CASSFQNSPLHF
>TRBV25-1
CASMRSGSKEQYF
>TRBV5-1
CASSTGLAGVGEQYF
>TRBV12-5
CASGVRGDEQYF
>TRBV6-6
CASSYGGSGRNIQYF
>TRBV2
CASRRTGGPKDTQYF